The 19 T cell receptor beta chains below were found in one sample sequenced in a study of blood T cell repertoires in COVID-19. TCRdb's table, derived via immunoSEQ multiplex PCR, lists solely in-frame clones and lacks some. Of roughly 440,000 clones listed, 88% are singletons. The sample was peripheral blood. The receptors shown here come from a woman aged 45 to 65 with COVID-19, enrolled during active disease.

The chain employs TRBV15 and TRBJ2-1, with TRBD1 matching over 8 bases. Germline trimming cut 5 bases from V and 8 bases from J; bases unmatched to any gene: 14. Germline values: CDR1 LNHNV, CDR2 YYDKDF (reference sequence). This CDR3 is built from 16 residues. The DNA of the CDR3 is TGTGCCACCAGCGGACAAGACAGGGGCCTGATGGATGAGCAGTTCTTC. Amino acids: CATSGQDRGLMDEQFF. Looking up the rest from reference TRBV15 and TRBJ2-1 gives the full variable domain: DAMVIQNPRYQVTQFGKPVTLSCSQTLNHNVMYWYQQKSSQAPKLLFHYYDKDFNNEADTPDNFQSRRPNTSFCFLDIRSPGLGDTAMYLCATSGQDRGLMDEQFFGPGTRLTVL.

This chain links TRBV27 with TRBJ1-5; 8 positions agree with TRBD1. This CDR3 is 14 amino acids long. Germline CDR1 MNHEY, CDR2 SMNVEV (reference sequence). Trimming took 2 bases from V and 4 from J; bases not matched to a gene: 1. CDR3 amino acids: CASSLGTGNQPQHF. The CDR3 nucleotides read TGTGCCAGCAGTTTAGGGACAGGTAATCAGCCCCAGCATTTT.

This chain joins TRBV6-6 and TRBJ1-5; 7 bases agree with TRBD1. The CDR3 length is 15 residues. Looked up from germline, CDR1 is MNHNY and CDR2 is SVGAGI (reference sequence). Trimming removed 5 bases from V and 3 bases from J; junction bases left unmatched: 7. This CDR3 reads CASSPRGQINQPQHF. In DNA, the CDR3 is TGTGCCAGCAGTCCCCGGGGACAGATCAATCAGCCCCAGCATTTT.

This chain joins TRBV7-8 and TRBJ2-7; TRBD2 aligns across 7 bases. This CDR3 has 11 residues. The germline V gene encodes CDR1 SGHVS and CDR2 FQNEAQ. The junction had 1 base not matched to a gene; V was cut back by 5 bases and J by 6 bases. The CDR3 protein is CASSGRGEQYF. For the CDR3, the DNA is TGTGCCAGCAGCGGGAGGGGCGAGCAGTACTTC.

The gene calls are TRBV6-6 and TRBJ2-7; possibly TRBD1 for D (6 bases). The CDR3 consists of 13 residues. CDR1 MNHNY and CDR2 SVGAGI come from the germline V gene (reference sequence). V lost 5 bases and J lost 9, with 17 bases in between. CDR3 amino acids: CASSTGTDTRQYF. Here the CDR3 DNA reads TGTGCCAGCAGTACAGGGACCGATACGAGGCAGTACTTC.

The V gene is TRBV25-1, the J gene TRBJ2-2; 10 bases line up with TRBD2. Germline V gene data show CDR1 as MGHDK and CDR2 as SYGVNS. V shed 3 bases and J 4 bases; nucleotides not matched to a gene: 5. CDR3 length: 16 amino acids. The CDR3 DNA reads as TGTGCCAGCAGTGATTACGGACTAGCGGCCACCGGGGAGCTGTTTTTT. It specifies CASSDYGLAATGELFF.

On this clone itself: A junction end diverges from the germline sequence, so it may reflect a read error. This chain uses TRBV15 with TRBJ2-5; D possibly corresponds to TRBD1 (5 bases). The CDR3 has 15 residues. CDR1 LNHNV and CDR2 YYDKDF come from the germline V gene (reference sequence). CDR3 sequence: CATSRIKSGQGTQYF. DNA of the CDR3: TGTGCCACCAGCAGAATAAAATCCGGACAAGGGACCCAGTACTTC. The full variable domain, rest sourced from reference TRBV15 and TRBJ2-5, is DAMVIQNPRYQVTQFGKPVTLSCSQTLNHNVMYWYQQKSSQAPKLLFHYYDKDFNNEADTPDNFQSRRPNTSFCFLDIRSPGLGDTAMYLCATSRIKSGQGTQYFGPGTRLLVL.

As regards this clone: This same CDR3 is encoded by further DNA sequences in the sample. The chain combines TRBV7-7 with TRBJ2-1, with 7 bases that match TRBD2. V lost 0 bases and J lost 5; bases outside the gene matches: 1. CDR3 length: 14 residues. The germline V gene has CDR1 SSHAT and CDR2 FNYEAQ (reference sequence). The CDR3 is CASSLAGGNNEQFF. The CDR3 nucleotides read TGTGCCAGCAGCTTAGCGGGGGGGAACAATGAGCAGTTCTTC.

CDR3 amino acids: CASSVDLGFYEQYF. CDR3 nucleotide sequence: TGTGCCAGCAGCGTAGATCTAGGATTCTACGAGCAGTACTTC. This rearrangement joins TRBV9 to TRBJ2-7; D not resolved. CDR3 length: 14 amino acids. Trimming took off 0 bases at V and 3 bases at J, with 10 bases between the two ends. Germline CDR1 reads SGDLS; CDR2 reads YYNGEE.

The CDR3 protein is CASSEVGGYGYTF. The CDR3 DNA sequence: TGTGCCAGCAGTGAAGTGGGGGGCTATGGCTACACCTTC. J is TRBJ1-2 and V is TRBV6-1; TRBD1 might be the D (5 bases). This CDR3 is 13 amino acids long. V lost 1 base and J 4 bases, leaving 7 bases between the germline ends. CDR1 is MNHNS and CDR2 is SASEGT in the germline V gene.

The chain carries TRBV6-5 and TRBJ1-5, with 9 bases that match TRBD1. V shed 7 bases and J 5 bases; nucleotides not matched to a gene: 6. CDR3 length: 14 amino acids. The germline CDR1 and CDR2 sequences are MNHEY and SVGAGI. This chain's CDR3 is CASIYDRGDQPQHF. The CDR3 DNA reads TGTGCCAGCATCTACGACAGGGGGGATCAGCCCCAGCATTTT.

The J gene is TRBJ2-2, the V gene TRBV6-4, with D perhaps TRBD1 (8 bases). Trimming removed 6 bases from V and 7 bases from J, with 15 bases in between. The CDR3 has 14 residues. CDR1 is MRHNA, CDR2 SNTAGT, per germline. DNA for the CDR3: TGTGCCAGCAGAGCGGGACAGGCCAACGGGGAGCTGTTTTTT. Protein product: CASRAGQANGELFF.

This chain links TRBV5-6 with TRBJ2-3, with unresolved D. The CDR3 runs to 15 residues. V was clipped by 4 bases and J by 2 bases, with 14 bases between them. Germline-derived CDR1 and CDR2 are SGHDT and YYEEEE. The CDR3 loop reads CASSLTYPNTDTQYF. CDR3 DNA sequence: TGTGCCAGCAGCCTCACCTACCCTAACACAGATACGCAGTATTTT. The entire variable domain, with the rest obtained from reference TRBV5-6 and TRBJ2-3, is as follows: DAGVTQSPTHLIKTRGQQVTLRCSPKSGHDTVSWYQQALGQGPQFIFQYYEEEERQRGNFPDRFSGHQFPNYSSELNVNALLLGDSALYLCASSLTYPNTDTQYFGPGTRLTVL.

Of note for this clone: Other DNA sequences in the sample encode the same CDR3. The chain recombines TRBV3-1 (or the pseudogene TRBV3-2) with TRBJ1-5; D not resolved. The CDR3 is made up of 15 amino acids. Germline CDR1 and CDR2: LGHDT and YNNKEL (reference sequence). The V gene lost 1 base and the J gene lost 0 bases, with 7 bases spanning the gap. DNA for the CDR3: TGTGCCAGCAGCCAAGGGAGGGTTAGCAATCAGCCCCAGCATTTT. Its protein is CASSQGRVSNQPQHF.

V and J are TRBV7-9 and TRBJ1-5; D is undetermined. Trimming stripped 2 bases from V and 6 bases from J, with 8 bases between. Germline values: CDR1 SEHNR, CDR2 FQNEAQ (reference sequence). The length of the CDR3 is 13 residues. Here the CDR3 reads CASSLSVGQPQHF. In nucleotides, the CDR3 is TGTGCCAGCAGCTTATCGGTCGGTCAGCCCCAGCATTTT.

The rearrangement links TRBV19 to TRBJ2-3; D not resolved. Germline CDR1 is LNHDA and CDR2 is SQIVND (reference sequence). CDR3 length: 14 residues. V lost 3 bases to trimming and J lost 1 base, with 8 bases between them. The CDR3, as DNA: TGTGCCAGTAGTATCGGGTGGGGCACAGATACGCAGTATTTT. Translated: CASSIGWGTDTQYF.

This clone showed up just once. The rearrangement links TRBV30 to TRBJ1-6, with D tentatively TRBD1 (5 bases). The CDR3 covers 17 residues. V lost 5 bases and J 0 bases, leaving 17 bases between the germline ends. Germline loops: CDR1 GTSNPN, CDR2 SVGIG (reference sequence). The CDR3 DNA reads as TGTGCCTGGTCTGTCGGGGGAGAGAGCTCCTATAATTCACCCCTCCACTTT. It specifies CAWSVGGESSYNSPLHF.

A note on this clone: Within the sample, other DNA sequences also encode this same CDR3. The chain couples TRBV27 to TRBJ2-3, with TRBD2 identical over 12 bases. This CDR3 region has 15 residues. Germline V gene data show CDR1 as MNHEY and CDR2 as SMNVEV (reference sequence). V dropped 2 bases and J dropped 3; count of bases not matched to a gene: 0. Written as DNA, the CDR3 is TGTGCCAGCAGTTTAGGGACTAGCGGGACAGATACGCAGTATTTT. Protein: CASSLGTSGTDTQYF.

The sample holds a few counts of this clone. The gene calls are TRBV4-1 and TRBJ2-2; D possibly corresponds to TRBD2 (5 bases). CDR1 and CDR2 (germline): MGHRA, YSYEKL. V lost 0 bases and J 5 bases, leaving 19 bases between the germline ends. CDR3 length: 18 residues. DNA for the CDR3: TGCGCCAGCAGCCAAGAAAGGCCCCGGGCCCAGCGGACCGGGGAGCTGTTTTTT. It encodes CASSQERPRAQRTGELFF.